This T cell receptor beta chain is from a study of Graves' ophthalmopathy and Graves' hyperthyroidism. Amplification of the TCR beta CDR3 regions used RNA transcripts (as template). A first-round RT-PCR used HTBI primers, followed by a second-round multiplex PCR. In TCRdb, the multiplex PCR reads were re-called with MiXCR into one record per CDR3 protein. The table records some 1.1 million distinct CDR3 sequences, about 36% of them present only once. This clonotype was detected ten times or more. The receptor was isolated from an adult man with Graves' hyperthyroidism. The specimen was peripheral blood or thyroid tissue (not recorded which).

CDR3 in amino acids: CASSLEAGTNYGYTF. DNA of the CDR3: TGTGCCAGCAGTCTAGAGGCCGGGACAAATTATGGCTACACCTTC. The chain recombines TRBV12-3 or TRBV12-4 with TRBJ1-2; D is possibly TRBD1 (6 bases). The CDR3 spans 15 residues. V was shortened by 5 bases and J by 5 bases, with 18 bases between the two germline ends.